This T cell receptor beta chain stems from a study of cytomegalovirus exposure and HLA in healthy donors. This clone was counted once. PCR involved 60 Vbeta and 13 Jbeta primers. Data came from immunoSEQ multiplex PCR; TCRdb stores just in-frame clones and leaves some out. The sample consists of 310,000 or so clones, around 90% of them appearing once. The TCR originated in a woman under 30 in good health and CMV-seronegative. The source material was PBMCs.

CDR3 loop: CASSRETGPYEQYF. Here the CDR3 DNA reads TGTGCCAGCAGCCGTGAGACAGGCCCCTACGAGCAGTACTTC. The chain recombines TRBV2 with TRBJ2-7, with a weak D call TRBD1 (6 bases). This CDR3 has 14 residues. V dropped 6 bases and J dropped 2 bases, with 14 bases sitting between them. Germline-derived CDR1 and CDR2 are SNHLY and FYNNEI.